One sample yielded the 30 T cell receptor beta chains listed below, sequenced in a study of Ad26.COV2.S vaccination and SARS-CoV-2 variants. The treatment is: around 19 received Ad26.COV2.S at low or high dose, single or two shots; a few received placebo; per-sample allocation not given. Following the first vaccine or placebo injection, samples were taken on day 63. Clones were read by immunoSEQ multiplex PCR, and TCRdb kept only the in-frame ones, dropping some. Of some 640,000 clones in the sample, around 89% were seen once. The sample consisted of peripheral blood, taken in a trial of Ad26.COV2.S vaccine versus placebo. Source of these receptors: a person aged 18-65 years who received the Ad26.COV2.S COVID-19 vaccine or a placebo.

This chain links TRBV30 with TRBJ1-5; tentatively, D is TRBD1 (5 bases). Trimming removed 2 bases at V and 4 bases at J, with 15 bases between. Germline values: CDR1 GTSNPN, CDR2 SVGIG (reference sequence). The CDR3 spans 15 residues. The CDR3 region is CAWSPSRGGNQPQHF. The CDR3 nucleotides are TGTGCCTGGAGTCCCAGCCGGGGGGGGAATCAGCCCCAGCATTTT.

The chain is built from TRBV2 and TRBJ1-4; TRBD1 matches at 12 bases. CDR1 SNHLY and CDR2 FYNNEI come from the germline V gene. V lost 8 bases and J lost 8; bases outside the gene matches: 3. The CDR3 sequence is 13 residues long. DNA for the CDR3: TGTGCCAGCCGGGACAGGGGGCCCGAAAAACTGTTTTTT. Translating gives CASRDRGPEKLFF.

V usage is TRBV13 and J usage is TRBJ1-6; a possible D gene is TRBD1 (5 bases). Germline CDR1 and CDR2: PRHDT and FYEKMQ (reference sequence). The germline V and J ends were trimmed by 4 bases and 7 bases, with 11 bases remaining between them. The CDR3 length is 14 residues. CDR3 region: CASSSDRRNSPLHF. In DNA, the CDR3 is TGTGCCAGCAGCTCCGACAGAAGAAATTCACCCCTCCACTTT.

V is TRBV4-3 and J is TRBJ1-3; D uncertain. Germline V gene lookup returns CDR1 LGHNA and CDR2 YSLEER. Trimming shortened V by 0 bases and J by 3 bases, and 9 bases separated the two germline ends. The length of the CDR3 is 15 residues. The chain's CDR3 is CASSQEHTLGNTIYF. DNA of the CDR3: TGCGCCAGCAGCCAAGAACACACCCTTGGAAACACCATATATTTT.

CDR3 region: CASSYRDRGDTQYF. CDR3 coding DNA: TGTGCCAGCAGCTACCGGGACCGGGGAGATACGCAGTATTTT. The chain joins TRBV7-2 to TRBJ2-3; D might be TRBD1 or TRBD2, each matching 5 bases. The V gene's germline CDR1 is SGHTA and CDR2 FQGNSA. This CDR3 comprises 14 residues. V was cut by 4 bases and J by 5 bases, with 13 bases left in between.

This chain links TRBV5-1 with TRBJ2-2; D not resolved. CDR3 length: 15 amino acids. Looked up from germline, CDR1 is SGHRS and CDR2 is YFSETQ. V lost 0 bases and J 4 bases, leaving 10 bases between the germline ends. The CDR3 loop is CASSLGVSGTGELFF. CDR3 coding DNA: TGCGCCAGCAGCTTGGGAGTTTCGGGCACCGGGGAGCTGTTTTTT.

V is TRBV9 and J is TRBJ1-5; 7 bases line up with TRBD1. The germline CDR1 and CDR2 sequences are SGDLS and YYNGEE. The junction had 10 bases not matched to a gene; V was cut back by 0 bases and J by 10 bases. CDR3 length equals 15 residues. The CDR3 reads CASSVAPGHRGPQHF. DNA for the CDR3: TGTGCCAGCAGCGTAGCCCCGGGGCACAGGGGCCCCCAGCATTTT.

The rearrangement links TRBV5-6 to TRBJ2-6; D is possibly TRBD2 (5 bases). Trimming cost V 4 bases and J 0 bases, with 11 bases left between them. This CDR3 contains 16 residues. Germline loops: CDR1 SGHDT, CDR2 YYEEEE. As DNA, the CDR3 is TGTGCCAGCAGCGGAGGACCGCTCTCTGGGGCCAACGTCCTGACTTTC. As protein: CASSGGPLSGANVLTF.

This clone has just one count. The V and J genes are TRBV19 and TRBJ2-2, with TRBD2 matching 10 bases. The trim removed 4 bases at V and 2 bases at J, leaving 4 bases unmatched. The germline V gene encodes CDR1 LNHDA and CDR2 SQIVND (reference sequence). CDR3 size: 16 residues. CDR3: CASSTRTSGNTGELFF. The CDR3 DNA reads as TGTGCCAGTAGTACCCGGACTAGCGGAAACACCGGGGAGCTGTTTTTT. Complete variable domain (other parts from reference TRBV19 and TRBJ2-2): DGGITQSPKYLFRKEGQNVTLSCEQNLNHDAMYWYRQDPGQGLRLIYYSQIVNDFQKGDIAEGYSVSREKKESFPLTVTSAQKNPTAFYLCASSTRTSGNTGELFFGEGSRLTVL.

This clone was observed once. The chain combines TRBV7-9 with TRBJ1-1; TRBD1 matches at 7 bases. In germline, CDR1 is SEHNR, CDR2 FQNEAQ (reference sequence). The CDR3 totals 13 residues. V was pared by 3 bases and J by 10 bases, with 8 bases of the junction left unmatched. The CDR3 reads CASSLRTEGAAFF. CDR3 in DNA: TGTGCCAGCAGCTTGAGAACAGAGGGGGCAGCTTTCTTT.

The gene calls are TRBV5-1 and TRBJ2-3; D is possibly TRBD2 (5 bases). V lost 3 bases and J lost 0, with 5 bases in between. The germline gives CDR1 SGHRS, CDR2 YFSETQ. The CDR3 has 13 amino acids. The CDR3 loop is CASSSGSTDTQYF. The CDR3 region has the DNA TGCGCCAGCAGCTCGGGGAGCACAGATACGCAGTATTTT.

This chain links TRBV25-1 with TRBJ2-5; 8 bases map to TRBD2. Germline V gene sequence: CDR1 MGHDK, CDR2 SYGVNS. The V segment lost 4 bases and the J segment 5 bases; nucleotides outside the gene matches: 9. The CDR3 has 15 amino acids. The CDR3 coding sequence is TGTGCCAGCAGTGCCCGACTAGCGCAGAGGGAGACCCAGTACTTC. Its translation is CASSARLAQRETQYF. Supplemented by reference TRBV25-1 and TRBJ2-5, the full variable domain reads EADIYQTPRYLVIGTGKKITLECSQTMGHDKMYWYQQDPGMELHLIHYSYGVNSTEKGDLSSESTVSRIRTEHFPLTLESARPSHTSQYLCASSARLAQRETQYFGPGTRLLVL.

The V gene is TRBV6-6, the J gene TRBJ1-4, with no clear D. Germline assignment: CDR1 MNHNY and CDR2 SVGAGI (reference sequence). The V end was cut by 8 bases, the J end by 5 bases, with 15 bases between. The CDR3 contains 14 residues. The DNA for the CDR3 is TGTGCCAGCGCCCCGGTGTCAGGCAATGAAAAACTGTTTTTT. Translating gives CASAPVSGNEKLFF.

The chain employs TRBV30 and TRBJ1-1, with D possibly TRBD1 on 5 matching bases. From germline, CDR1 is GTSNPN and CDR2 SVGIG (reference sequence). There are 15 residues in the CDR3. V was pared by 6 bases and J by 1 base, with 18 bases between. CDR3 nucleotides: TGTGCCTGCCACTCCCCGGGGGTCCGGAACACTGAAGCTTTCTTT. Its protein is CACHSPGVRNTEAFF.

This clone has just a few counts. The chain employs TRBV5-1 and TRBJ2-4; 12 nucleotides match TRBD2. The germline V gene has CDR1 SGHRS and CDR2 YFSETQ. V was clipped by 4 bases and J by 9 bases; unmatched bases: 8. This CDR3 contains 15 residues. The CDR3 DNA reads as TGCGCCAGCAGCCGACTAGCGGGAGAGGGGAGCATTCAGTACTTC. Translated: CASSRLAGEGSIQYF.

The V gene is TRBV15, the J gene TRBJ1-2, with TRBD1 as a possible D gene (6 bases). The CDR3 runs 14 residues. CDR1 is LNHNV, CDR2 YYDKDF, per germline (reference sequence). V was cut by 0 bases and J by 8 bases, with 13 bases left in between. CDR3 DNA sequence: TGTGCCACCAGCAGAGATCCAGGGGATGGAGGCTACACCTTC. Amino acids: CATSRDPGDGGYTF.

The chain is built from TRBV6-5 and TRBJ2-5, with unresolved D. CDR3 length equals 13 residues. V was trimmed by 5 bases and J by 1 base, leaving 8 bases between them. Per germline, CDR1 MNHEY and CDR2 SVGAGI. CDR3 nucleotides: TGTGCCAGCAGTCCGCGGAGCCAAGAGACCCAGTACTTC. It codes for CASSPRSQETQYF.

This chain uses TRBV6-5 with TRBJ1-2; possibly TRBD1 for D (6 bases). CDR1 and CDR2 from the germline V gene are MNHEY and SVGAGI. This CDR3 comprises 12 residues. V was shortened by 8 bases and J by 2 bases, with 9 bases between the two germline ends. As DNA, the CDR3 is TGTGCCAGCTCCGACAGGAACTATGGCTACACCTTC. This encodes CASSDRNYGYTF.

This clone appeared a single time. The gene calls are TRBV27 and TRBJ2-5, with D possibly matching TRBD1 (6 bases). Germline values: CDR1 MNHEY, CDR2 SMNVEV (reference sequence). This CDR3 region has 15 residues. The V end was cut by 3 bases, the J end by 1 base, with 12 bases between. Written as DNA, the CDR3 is TGTGCCAGCAGTTTCAACCTCAGGGGCCAAGAGACCCAGTACTTC. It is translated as CASSFNLRGQETQYF.

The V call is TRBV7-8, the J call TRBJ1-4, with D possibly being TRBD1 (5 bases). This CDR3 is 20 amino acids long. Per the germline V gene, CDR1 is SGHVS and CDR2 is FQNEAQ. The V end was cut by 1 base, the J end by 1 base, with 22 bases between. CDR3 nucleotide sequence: TGTGCCAGCAGCTTAGGCCCCCCGAAATACTCCGGGGGAACTAATGAAAAACTGTTTTTT. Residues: CASSLGPPKYSGGTNEKLFF.

CDR3 sequence: CASSQDPGQGPSTF. The CDR3 nucleotides read TGCGCCAGCAGCCAAGATCCGGGACAGGGTCCTTCCACCTTC. This chain connects TRBV4-1 to TRBJ1-2; 9 nucleotides match TRBD1. Germline trimming cut 0 bases from V and 13 bases from J; bases unmatched to any gene: 9. Germline-derived CDR1 and CDR2 are MGHRA and YSYEKL. The CDR3 totals 14 residues.

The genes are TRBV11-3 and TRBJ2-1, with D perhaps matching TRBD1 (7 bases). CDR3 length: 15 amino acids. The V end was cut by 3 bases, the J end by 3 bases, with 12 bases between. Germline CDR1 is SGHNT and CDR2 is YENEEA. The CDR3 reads CASSFDQGGYNEQFF. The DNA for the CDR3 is TGTGCCAGCAGCTTCGATCAGGGGGGCTACAATGAGCAGTTCTTC.

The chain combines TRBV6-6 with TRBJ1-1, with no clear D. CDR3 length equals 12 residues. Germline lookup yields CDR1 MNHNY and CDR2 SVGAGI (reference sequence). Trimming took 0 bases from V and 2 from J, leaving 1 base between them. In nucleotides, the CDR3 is TGTGCCAGCAGTTACTCCAACACTGAAGCTTTCTTT. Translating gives CASSYSNTEAFF.

The CDR3 loop reads CASSYSQGALRTGELFF. The CDR3 DNA reads as TGTGCCAGCAGTTACTCACAGGGGGCCCTTAGGACCGGGGAGCTGTTTTTT. The chain uses TRBV6-2 or TRBV6-3 and TRBJ2-2, with TRBD1 matching over 9 bases. From germline, CDR1 is MNHEY and CDR2 SVGEGT. The trim removed 0 bases at V and 5 bases at J, leaving 7 bases unmatched. The CDR3 has 17 amino acids.

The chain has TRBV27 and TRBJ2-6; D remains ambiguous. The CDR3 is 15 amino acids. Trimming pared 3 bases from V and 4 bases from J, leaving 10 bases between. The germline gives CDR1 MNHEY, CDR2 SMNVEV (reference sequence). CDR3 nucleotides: TGTGCCAGCAGTTTTTGGGCTCCCGGGGCCAACGTCCTGACTTTC. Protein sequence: CASSFWAPGANVLTF.

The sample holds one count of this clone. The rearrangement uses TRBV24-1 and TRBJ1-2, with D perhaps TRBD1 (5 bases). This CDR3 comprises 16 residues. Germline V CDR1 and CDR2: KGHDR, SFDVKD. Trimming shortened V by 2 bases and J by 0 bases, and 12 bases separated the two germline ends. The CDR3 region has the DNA TGTGCCACCAGTGATTCAGGGTACGGATCTAACTATGGCTACACCTTC. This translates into CATSDSGYGSNYGYTF.

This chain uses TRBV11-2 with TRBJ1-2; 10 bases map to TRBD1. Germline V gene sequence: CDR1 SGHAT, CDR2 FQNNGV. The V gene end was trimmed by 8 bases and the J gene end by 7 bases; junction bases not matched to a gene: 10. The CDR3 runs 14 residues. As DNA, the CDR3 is TGTGCCAGCTCCGGACAGGGGGGCAGTTTTGGCTACACCTTC. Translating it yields CASSGQGGSFGYTF. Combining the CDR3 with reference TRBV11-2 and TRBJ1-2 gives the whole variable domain EAGVAQSPRYKIIEKRQSVAFWCNPISGHATLYWYQQILGQGPKLLIQFQNNGVVDDSQLPKDRFSAERLKGVDSTLKIQPAKLEDSAVYLCASSGQGGSFGYTFGSGTRLTVV.

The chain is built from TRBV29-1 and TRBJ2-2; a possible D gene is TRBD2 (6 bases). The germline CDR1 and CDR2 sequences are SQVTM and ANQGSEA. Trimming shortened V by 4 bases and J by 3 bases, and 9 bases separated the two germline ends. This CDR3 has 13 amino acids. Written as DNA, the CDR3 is TGCAGCGTTGGGGAGGCATACACCGGGGAGCTGTTTTTT. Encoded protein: CSVGEAYTGELFF.

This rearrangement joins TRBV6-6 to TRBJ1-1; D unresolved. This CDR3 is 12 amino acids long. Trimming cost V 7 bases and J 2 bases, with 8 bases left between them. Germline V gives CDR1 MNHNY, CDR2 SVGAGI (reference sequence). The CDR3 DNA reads TGTGCCAGCACCACGGACAACACTGAAGCTTTCTTT. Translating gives CASTTDNTEAFF.

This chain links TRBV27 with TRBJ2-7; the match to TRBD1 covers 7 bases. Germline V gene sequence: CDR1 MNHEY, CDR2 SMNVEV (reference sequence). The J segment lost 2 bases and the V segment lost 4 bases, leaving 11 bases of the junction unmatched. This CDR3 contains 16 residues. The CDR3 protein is CASSSPPGQIPYEQYF. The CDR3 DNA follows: TGTGCCAGCAGTTCCCCCCCGGGACAGATACCCTACGAGCAGTACTTC.